These T cell receptor beta chains were read from a single sample in a study of T cells after somatic rescue of genetic block. The protocol was immunoSEQ multiplex PCR, while the TCRdb copy is restricted to in-frame clones and leaves out a portion. This table holds tens of thousands of clones, 85% to 90% found once. The sequencing input was peripheral blood mononuclear cells (PBMCs). The receptors derive from a woman aged 18-29 years. Both conserved end residues are part of each CDR3. A D gene is named only where the DNA matches it firmly. Clone sizes are given selectively: once, few, many, or a class where the clone is expanded.

j_call | v_call | d_call | clone_size | cdr3_nt | cdr3_aa
TRBJ2-7 | TRBV9 | TRBD1 | once | TGTGCCAGCAGCGATCCCCGACAGGGGGCAAGGGAGGCCTACGAGCAGTACTTC | CASSDPRQGAREAYEQYF
TRBJ1-1 | TRBV19 | . | . | TGTGCCAGTAGTCCCCGTATCAGTCAAATGAACACTGAAGCTTTCTTT | CASSPRISQMNTEAFF
TRBJ2-1 | TRBV5-3 | . | . | TGTGCCAGAGTTATGGGGGCTGGCGGGAGCTCCTACAATGAGCAGTTCTTC | CARVMGAGGSSYNEQFF
TRBJ2-7 | TRBV7-9 | . | few | TGTGCCAGCAGCCGGAGCGGATACGAGCAGTACTTC | CASSRSGYEQYF
TRBJ1-1 | TRBV2 | TRBD1 | few | TGTGCCAGCAACCTGGACAGGGAAAAGGGTAACACTGAAGCTTTCTTT | CASNLDREKGNTEAFF
TRBJ1-1 | TRBV25-1 | . | . | TGTGCCAGCAGCCGACAGGATTTGAACACTGAAGCTTTCTTT | CASSRQDLNTEAFF
TRBJ2-2 | TRBV27 | TRBD2 | . | TGTGCCAGCAGTTCCCCCTCAGCGGGAGGAGCCGGGGAGCTGTTTTTT | CASSSPSAGGAGELFF
TRBJ2-5 | TRBV28 | TRBD2 | . | TGTGCCAGCAGTACCCGACTAGCGGGAGGGGAACAAGAGACCCAGTACTTC | CASSTRLAGGEQETQYF
TRBJ2-7 | TRBV28 | . | . | TGTGCCAGCGGCGGGGCCCCCGGCCCCTACGAGCAGTACTTC | CASGGAPGPYEQYF
TRBJ1-1 | TRBV28 | . | . | TGTGCCAGCACCTCGGGTTGGAACACTGAAGCTTTCTTT | CASTSGWNTEAFF
TRBJ1-2 | TRBV10-3 | . | . | TGTGCCATCAGTGAGCCTGGCGGCTACACCTTC | CAISEPGGYTF
TRBJ2-3 | TRBV27 | . | . | TGTGCCAGCAGTTTAACGTCTAGCCTAGATACGCAGTATTTT | CASSLTSSLDTQYF
TRBJ1-5 | TRBV11-2 | . | . | TGTGCCAGCAGTCAGGGACGGGAGCAGCCCCAGCATTTT | CASSQGREQPQHF
TRBJ2-2 | TRBV5-1 | . | . | TGCGCCAGCAGCTCCTCCGGGGGCCCCGGGGAGCTGTTTTTT | CASSSSGGPGELFF
TRBJ1-1 | TRBV28 | . | . | TGTGCCACCTTTGGGGGTTATACTGAAGCTTTCTTT | CATFGGYTEAFF
TRBJ1-3 | TRBV28 | . | . | TGTGCCAGCAGCCTAGACACCTCTGGAAACACCATATATTTT | CASSLDTSGNTIYF
TRBJ2-3 | TRBV29-1 | . | . | TGCAGCGCCGTTCGGGGTGCCACAGATACGCAGTATTTT | CSAVRGATDTQYF
TRBJ2-3 | TRBV7-2 | TRBD2 | . | TGTGCCAGCAGAAAGGGGCTAGCGGGAGGGACAGATACGCAGTATTTT | CASRKGLAGGTDTQYF
TRBJ2-3 | TRBV5-4 | TRBD2 | . | TGTGCCAGCAGCCTCCGACTAGCGGGAGCTTCCACAGATACGCAGTATTTT | CASSLRLAGASTDTQYF
TRBJ1-5 | TRBV7-2 | . | . | TGTGCCAGCAGCTTACGGCAGGGTTTAGGTCAGCCCCAGCATTTT | CASSLRQGLGQPQHF
TRBJ2-1 | TRBV11-1 | TRBD2 | . | TGTGCCAGCAGCCCCGGGGCTAGCGGCTACAATGAGCAGTTCTTC | CASSPGASGYNEQFF
TRBJ2-3 | TRBV7-7 | . | . | TGTGCTAGCAGCTTAGGAGGCGGGGGCCATAGCACAGATACGCAGTATTTT | CASSLGGGGHSTDTQYF
TRBJ2-2 | TRBV27 | TRBD2 | . | TGTGCCAGAGTTAGGCGGGAGTCGTCCGGGGAGCTGTTTTTT | CARVRRESSGELFF
TRBJ2-3 | TRBV11-1 | TRBD2 | once | TGTGCCAGCAGCTCCTCCCCTAGCGGAGGGGGCACAGATACGCAGTATTTT | CASSSSPSGGGTDTQYF
TRBJ1-5 | TRBV27 | . | . | TGTGCCAGCAGTTTAAAAGGCAGGGGTCAGCCCCAGCATTTT | CASSLKGRGQPQHF
TRBJ1-1 | TRBV7-2 | . | . | TGTGCCAGCAGCCGAACCACATCCTACAGGTTAAACACTGAAGCTTTCTTT | CASSRTTSYRLNTEAFF
TRBJ2-5 | TRBV5-1 | . | . | TGCGCCAGCAGCTCCATGCGAGGCCAAGAGACCCAGTACTTC | CASSSMRGQETQYF
TRBJ2-2 | TRBV5-1 | . | . | TGCGCCAGCAGTATTATGGGGGCCGGGGAGCTGTTTTTT | CASSIMGAGELFF
TRBJ1-5 | TRBV2 | . | once | TGTGCCAGCAGTGGACAGGCTAATCAGCCCCAGCATTTT | CASSGQANQPQHF
TRBJ2-1 | TRBV19 | TRBD2 | . | TGTGCCAGTAGTCTTAGGCGGACTAGCGGGAGGGGGTACAATGAGCAGTTCTTC | CASSLRRTSGRGYNEQFF
TRBJ2-1 | TRBV4-2 | . | . | TGTGCCAGCAGCCGACACAGGGGCGGGGGTCTAGCGGAGAATGAGCAGTTCTTC | CASSRHRGGGLAENEQFF
TRBJ1-2 | TRBV29-1 | . | . | TGCAGCGTTGGTTCAGAATCCTATGGCTACACCTTC | CSVGSESYGYTF
TRBJ2-7 | TRBV18 | TRBD1 | . | TGTGCCAGCTCACCGGGGACAGGGGACTACGAGCAGTACTTC | CASSPGTGDYEQYF
TRBJ2-2 | TRBV19 | . | . | TGTGCCAGTAGTATAAGCACACGACAGGCCGCGAACACCGGGGAGCTGTTTTTT | CASSISTRQAANTGELFF
TRBJ2-5 | TRBV28 | . | . | TGTGCCAGCAGCTCCCCGGGGGTATGGGAGACCCAGTACTTC | CASSSPGVWETQYF
TRBJ1-5 | TRBV27 | . | . | TGTGCCAGCAGGGACGGACGGAATCAGCCCCAGCATTTT | CASRDGRNQPQHF
TRBJ1-4 | TRBV7-9 | TRBD1 | . | TGTGCCAGCAGTTCCACCGGGACAGATGCCTCCGGAAATGAAAAACTGTTTTTT | CASSSTGTDASGNEKLFF
TRBJ1-1 | TRBV7-9 | . | . | TGTGCCAGCAGCTTGGGATCCGGGGACTGGGACACTGAAGCTTTCTTT | CASSLGSGDWDTEAFF
TRBJ2-2 | TRBV6-1 | . | . | TGTGCCAGCAGTGGGCAGGGTCCCGTCGGGGAGCTGTTTTTT | CASSGQGPVGELFF
TRBJ1-5 | TRBV28 | . | . | TGTGCCAGCAGTAGAGACAGAGCTAGCAATCAGCCCCAGCATTTT | CASSRDRASNQPQHF
TRBJ2-3 | TRBV29-1 | TRBD2 | . | TGCAGCGTTGATGGGGTAGCGGGAGTCCCAGATACGCAGTATTTT | CSVDGVAGVPDTQYF
TRBJ1-1 | TRBV20-1 | . | once | TGCAGTGCTAGGAGGTCCACTGAAGCTTTCTTT | CSARRSTEAFF
TRBJ2-5 | TRBV7-3 | TRBD2 | . | TGTGCCAGCGCGACTAGCGGACAAGAGACCCAGTACTTC | CASATSGQETQYF
TRBJ2-5 | TRBV5-4 | . | . | TGTGCCAGCAGCCTGGGGTTCCAAGAGACCCAGTACTTC | CASSLGFQETQYF
TRBJ2-7 | TRBV11-3 | . | . | TGTGCCAGCAGCTTCACGGGTCCAATTCCCTACGAGCAGTACTTC | CASSFTGPIPYEQYF
TRBJ1-2 | TRBV5-6 | . | . | TGTGCCAGCAGCTTGGCAGCCTATGGCTACACCTTC | CASSLAAYGYTF
TRBJ1-1 | TRBV7-3 | . | . | TGTGCCAGCAGCTTAGGGGCCTGGGACACTGAAGCTTTCTTT | CASSLGAWDTEAFF
TRBJ1-2 | TRBV9 | TRBD1 | . | TGTGCCAGCAGCGACAGGGGTGGCTACACCTTC | CASSDRGGYTF